This T cell receptor beta chain was recovered during a study of vaccination effects on CD4 cells after COVID-19. Culturing for 10 to 11 days preceded CD4+ T cell isolation. Vaccinated participants had no history of SARS-CoV-2 infection and tested negative for nucleocapsid antibodies. In regard to this clone: The antigen is not known.

There are 13 residues in the CDR3. Deletions cut 1 base from V and 4 bases from J, with 7 bases between. Germline V gene sequence: CDR1 LNHDA, CDR2 SQIVND (reference sequence). Regarding the study as a whole: Infection- and vaccine-induced clones contracted markedly late after vaccination.

Profiled with immunoSEQ multiplex PCR; TCRdb holds only in-frame clones, not every one. The sample has almost 40,000 clones, 82% seen once. The sample in question was CD4+ T cells from PBMCs cultured without peptide, obtained before COVID-19 vaccination. The rearrangement uses TRBV19 and TRBJ1-1; no reliable D call. The receptor was isolated from a human donor who received a COVID-19 vaccine. This CDR3 reads CASSIGRGTEAFF. The CDR3 DNA reads as TGTGCCAGTAGTATAGGGCGGGGCACTGAAGCTTTCTTT.